The entry that follows covers one TCR beta chain sequence. The CDR3 sequence is 15 residues long. CDR1 and CDR2 (germline): PRHDT, FYEKMQ (reference sequence). V was pared by 3 bases and J by 5 bases, with 6 bases of the junction left unmatched. Sorting used thawed, overnight-rested PBMC stained with anti-CD3, a viability dye and GMM-loaded CD1B tetramer. C32 glucose monomycolate from Rhodococcus equi was loaded onto the CD1B tetramers. The record originates from a study of T cells in tuberculosis. The assay was immunoSEQ multiplex PCR, and TCRdb's table has in-frame clones only and misses some. Of around 50,000 clones in the sample, around 90% are singletons; the top ten hold just over 20%.

The source is an adult woman with latent tuberculosis. The V gene is TRBV13, the J gene TRBJ1-2, with 10 bases fitting TRBD1. Sequenced material: CD1b-GMM tetramer-negative cells sorted from PBMCs. CDR3 amino acids: CASSFRGQGSYGYTF. CDR3 DNA sequence: TGTGCCAGCAGCTTTCGGGGACAGGGGTCGTATGGCTACACCTTC.